The rows below give T cell receptor beta chains drawn from one sample of a study of blood T cells in healthy people across ages. TCRdb redid the calling of the 5' RACE reads with MiXCR, one entry per CDR3 protein. This sample has over 1,500,000 distinct CDR3 sequences, with 49% found just once. The sample taken for sequencing was blood. The receptors shown here come from a woman in her thirties or forties in good health. CDR3s include the opening cysteine and the closing phenylalanine or tryptophan. The D gene is left open where the match is weak. The size field is filled for only some rows; it gives once, few, many or a size class.

J gene: TRBJ2-3
clone size: few
D gene: -
V gene: TRBV20-1
CDR3 protein: CSAGSTDTQYF
CDR3 DNA: TGCAGTGCGGGGAGTACGGATACGCAGTATTTT

J gene: TRBJ2-5
clone size: few
D gene: TRBD1
V gene: TRBV28
CDR3 protein: CASSRGDREGKEQYF
CDR3 DNA: TGTGCCAGCAGTCGAGGGGACAGGGAGGGTAAAGAGCAGTACTTC

J gene: TRBJ2-3
clone size: few
D gene: TRBD1
V gene: TRBV28
CDR3 protein: CASSLAPGQGTDTQYF
CDR3 DNA: TGTGCCAGCAGTTTAGCTCCGGGACAGGGCACAGATACGCAGTATTTT

J gene: TRBJ2-3
clone size: few
D gene: -
V gene: TRBV6-1
CDR3 protein: CASNPTRGINSTDTQYF
CDR3 DNA: TGTGCCAGCAACCCGACACGGGGGATTAATAGCACAGATACGCAGTATTTT

J gene: TRBJ2-3
clone size: -
D gene: -
V gene: TRBV27
CDR3 protein: CASNLRGSTDTQYF
CDR3 DNA: TGTGCCAGCAACTTACGGGGAAGTACAGATACGCAGTATTTT

J gene: TRBJ1-2
clone size: -
D gene: -
V gene: TRBV20-1
CDR3 protein: CSASSRVRGYTF
CDR3 DNA: TGCAGTGCTAGTAGCCGGGTACGGGGCTACACCTTC

J gene: TRBJ2-3
clone size: -
D gene: -
V gene: TRBV5-1
CDR3 protein: CASSFGVDHPGTDTQYF
CDR3 DNA: TGCGCCAGCAGCTTCGGTGTGGACCATCCTGGCACAGATACGCAGTATTTT

J gene: TRBJ2-3
clone size: -
D gene: -
V gene: TRBV5-6
CDR3 protein: CASSFRTASDTQYF
CDR3 DNA: TGTGCCAGCAGCTTTCGTACTGCCTCAGATACGCAGTATTTT

J gene: TRBJ2-7
clone size: -
D gene: -
V gene: TRBV28
CDR3 protein: CASSLGQIGFYEQYF
CDR3 DNA: TGTGCCAGCAGTTTAGGACAGATAGGGTTCTACGAGCAGTACTTC

J gene: TRBJ2-5
clone size: few
D gene: TRBD2
V gene: TRBV4-1
CDR3 protein: CASSRAAGQETQYF
CDR3 DNA: TGCGCCAGCAGCCGGGCAGCGGGGCAAGAGACCCAGTACTTC

J gene: TRBJ2-5
clone size: -
D gene: TRBD2
V gene: TRBV11-2
CDR3 protein: CASSLVRLAGGLETQYF
CDR3 DNA: TGTGCCAGCAGTCTAGTCCGACTAGCGGGGGGGCTGGAGACCCAGTACTTC

J gene: TRBJ1-1
clone size: -
D gene: -
V gene: TRBV4-3
CDR3 protein: CASSQEVRVNTEAFF
CDR3 DNA: TGCGCCAGCAGCCAAGAGGTTCGGGTGAACACTGAAGCTTTCTTT

J gene: TRBJ2-6
clone size: few
D gene: -
V gene: TRBV12-3/TRBV12-4
CDR3 protein: CASSLGRYSGANVLTF
CDR3 DNA: TGTGCCAGCAGTTTAGGGCGGTACTCTGGGGCCAACGTCCTGACTTTC

J gene: TRBJ1-5
clone size: once
D gene: -
V gene: TRBV6-5
CDR3 protein: CASSAGGVESTQHF
CDR3 DNA: TGTGCCAGCAGTGCCGGAGGGGTAGAATCAACCCAGCATTTT

J gene: TRBJ2-5
clone size: -
D gene: -
V gene: TRBV4-3
CDR3 protein: CASSQGSFGQVETQYF
CDR3 DNA: TGCGCCAGCAGCCAAGGTTCTTTCGGGCAGGTGGAGACCCAGTACTTC

J gene: TRBJ1-5
clone size: once
D gene: TRBD1
V gene: TRBV24-1
CDR3 protein: CATSDSDRVSNQPQHF
CDR3 DNA: TGTGCCACCAGTGATTCGGACAGGGTGAGCAATCAGCCCCAGCATTTT

J gene: TRBJ2-1
clone size: few
D gene: -
V gene: TRBV6-6
CDR3 protein: CASSYSSGGLWNEQFF
CDR3 DNA: TGTGCCAGCAGTTACTCGTCGGGGGGCCTCTGGAATGAGCAGTTCTTC

J gene: TRBJ2-1
clone size: -
D gene: TRBD2
V gene: TRBV27
CDR3 protein: CASAYIAGGVNEQFF
CDR3 DNA: TGTGCCAGCGCCTATATCGCGGGGGGCGTCAATGAGCAGTTCTTC

J gene: TRBJ2-7
clone size: -
D gene: -
V gene: TRBV4-3
CDR3 protein: CASSRDAGSSYEQYF
CDR3 DNA: TGCGCCAGCAGCCGAGATGCAGGCAGCTCCTACGAGCAGTACTTC

J gene: TRBJ2-7
clone size: -
D gene: -
V gene: TRBV6-5
CDR3 protein: CASSYSGRREHEQYF
CDR3 DNA: TGTGCCAGCAGTTACTCGGGACGGAGAGAGCATGAGCAGTACTTC

J gene: TRBJ1-1
clone size: -
D gene: -
V gene: TRBV20-1
CDR3 protein: CSASGTGSYTEAFF
CDR3 DNA: TGCAGTGCTAGTGGAACAGGGAGTTACACTGAAGCTTTCTTT

J gene: TRBJ2-4
clone size: -
D gene: -
V gene: TRBV25-1
CDR3 protein: CASRGPGKNIQYF
CDR3 DNA: TGTGCCAGCAGGGGCCCTGGCAAAAACATTCAGTACTTC

J gene: TRBJ1-6
clone size: -
D gene: TRBD1
V gene: TRBV28
CDR3 protein: CATGPGTANSPLHF
CDR3 DNA: TGTGCCACCGGACCCGGGACAGCGAATTCACCCCTCCACTTT

J gene: TRBJ2-5
clone size: -
D gene: -
V gene: TRBV6-1
CDR3 protein: CASTPQFSDEQYF
CDR3 DNA: TGTGCCAGCACCCCGCAGTTTTCCGATGAGCAGTACTTC

J gene: TRBJ2-1
clone size: few
D gene: -
V gene: TRBV28
CDR3 protein: CASSLLGRGEQFF
CDR3 DNA: TGTGCCAGCAGTTTGCTGGGTCGGGGTGAGCAGTTCTTC

J gene: TRBJ2-4
clone size: few
D gene: TRBD1
V gene: TRBV5-1
CDR3 protein: CASSFKLLRDRGDIQYF
CDR3 DNA: TGCGCCAGCAGCTTTAAGCTATTAAGGGACAGGGGTGACATTCAGTACTTC

J gene: TRBJ1-5
clone size: -
D gene: -
V gene: TRBV6-1
CDR3 protein: CASSEGNSNQPQHF
CDR3 DNA: TGTGCCAGCAGTGAGGGGAATAGCAATCAGCCCCAGCATTTT

J gene: TRBJ1-2
clone size: few
D gene: -
V gene: TRBV7-3
CDR3 protein: CASSLSTGSGYTF
CDR3 DNA: TGTGCCAGCAGCTTAAGTACAGGGAGCGGCTACACCTTC

J gene: TRBJ1-2
clone size: few
D gene: -
V gene: TRBV5-1
CDR3 protein: CASSSSAQGSGGYTF
CDR3 DNA: TGCGCCAGCAGCAGTTCCGCCCAGGGGTCGGGTGGCTACACCTTC

J gene: TRBJ2-5
clone size: few
D gene: TRBD2
V gene: TRBV7-9
CDR3 protein: CASSLFPGTSGVQETQYF
CDR3 DNA: TGTGCCAGCAGCTTATTTCCCGGGACTAGCGGAGTCCAAGAGACCCAGTACTTC

J gene: TRBJ2-7
clone size: -
D gene: -
V gene: TRBV7-9
CDR3 protein: CASSSADRQESQYF
CDR3 DNA: TGTGCCAGCAGCTCAGCAGACAGACAAGAGTCCCAGTACTTC

J gene: TRBJ2-3
clone size: -
D gene: -
V gene: TRBV6-5
CDR3 protein: CASSRGGPDTRYF
CDR3 DNA: TGTGCCAGCAGCAGGGGGGGACCAGATACGCGGTATTTT

J gene: TRBJ2-7
clone size: -
D gene: TRBD2
V gene: TRBV27
CDR3 protein: CASATSAATVQYF
CDR3 DNA: TGTGCCAGCGCGACTAGCGCTGCTACCGTGCAGTACTTC

J gene: TRBJ1-1
clone size: -
D gene: -
V gene: TRBV5-1
CDR3 protein: CASSLVWGTNTEAFF
CDR3 DNA: TGCGCCAGCAGCTTGGTTTGGGGAACGAACACTGAAGCTTTCTTT

J gene: TRBJ2-5
clone size: once
D gene: -
V gene: TRBV28
CDR3 protein: CASSPSLRAGETQYF
CDR3 DNA: TGTGCCAGCAGCCCATCATTGAGGGCTGGAGAGACCCAGTACTTC

J gene: TRBJ2-6
clone size: -
D gene: -
V gene: TRBV6-5
CDR3 protein: CATFSPGANVLTF
CDR3 DNA: TGTGCCACCTTCTCCCCTGGGGCCAACGTCCTGACTTTC

J gene: TRBJ2-1
clone size: few
D gene: TRBD2
V gene: TRBV4-3
CDR3 protein: CASSQGFKRGSSYNEQFF
CDR3 DNA: TGCGCCAGCAGCCAAGGTTTTAAGCGGGGGAGCTCCTACAATGAGCAGTTCTTC

J gene: TRBJ2-3
clone size: few
D gene: TRBD2
V gene: TRBV9
CDR3 protein: CASSDRAGGTDTQYF
CDR3 DNA: TGTGCCAGCAGCGACAGAGCGGGGGGCACAGATACGCAGTATTTT